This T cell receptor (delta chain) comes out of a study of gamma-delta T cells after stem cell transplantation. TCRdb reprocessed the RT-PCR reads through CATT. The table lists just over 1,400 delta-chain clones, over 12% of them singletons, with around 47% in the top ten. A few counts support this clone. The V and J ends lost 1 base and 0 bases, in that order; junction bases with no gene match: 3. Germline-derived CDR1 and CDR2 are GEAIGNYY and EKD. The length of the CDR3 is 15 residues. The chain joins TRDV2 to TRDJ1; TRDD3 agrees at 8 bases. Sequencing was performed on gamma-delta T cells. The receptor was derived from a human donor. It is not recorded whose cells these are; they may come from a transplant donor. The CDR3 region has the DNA TGTGCCTGTGACACTCTGGGGGAATACACCGATAAACTCATCTTT. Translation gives CACDTLGEYTDKLIF.